This T cell receptor beta chain is from a study of blood T cell repertoires in COVID-19. On the study more broadly: From the United States, Italy and Spain came samples of acute and convalescent COVID-19. T cells, B-cell-depleted T cells, or PBMCs provided the cDNA or gDNA that served as material.

V lost 3 bases and J 7 bases, leaving 4 bases between the germline ends. The CDR3 runs to 11 residues. Profiling relied on immunoSEQ multiplex PCR, and the TCRdb table lists in-frame clones only, not all of them. The sample carries more than 150,000 clones, about 93% recorded once. The chain combines TRBV12-3 or TRBV12-4 with TRBJ1-5; D is undetermined. The sequenced sample consisted of peripheral blood. This TCR derives from a man aged 25-45 years with COVID-19, enrolled during active disease. CDR3 protein: CASSLSQPQHF. The CDR3, as DNA: TGTGCCAGCAGTTTGAGCCAGCCCCAGCATTTT.